Listed here are 7 T cell receptor beta chains from one sample, sequenced in a study of blood T cell repertoires in COVID-19. Assay: immunoSEQ multiplex PCR; the TCRdb copy retains only in-frame clones and omits some. In the table there are fewer than 350,000 clones, roughly nine tenths of which are singletons. The specimen was PBMCs or T cells enriched from blood (not recorded which). These receptors were taken from a middle-aged woman who had recovered from COVID-19.

The V and J genes are TRBV11-2 and TRBJ2-7; D is possibly TRBD1 (5 bases). Germline lookup yields CDR1 SGHAT and CDR2 FQNNGV. Trimming took 5 bases from V and 4 from J, leaving 9 bases between them. The CDR3 sequence is 12 residues long. The CDR3 nucleotides read TGTGCCAGCAGCACAGACAGTTACGAGCAGTACTTC. Its protein product is CASSTDSYEQYF.

The CDR3 DNA follows: TGTGCCAGCAGCTTCAGGGCGAGGAACTATGGCTACACCTTC. It translates to CASSFRARNYGYTF. The V call is TRBV7-9, the J call TRBJ1-2, with D perhaps matching TRBD1 (5 bases). Germline-derived CDR1 and CDR2 are SEHNR and FQNEAQ (reference sequence). CDR3 length: 14 residues. V was shortened by 3 bases and J by 2 bases, with 10 bases between the two germline ends.

CDR3 nucleotide sequence: TGTGCCAGCAGCTTGGCAGGGTACGGCTACACCTTC. Translated: CASSLAGYGYTF. This rearrangement joins TRBV7-9 to TRBJ1-2, with D possibly being TRBD1 (5 bases). Between the trimmed V and J ends, which lost 3 bases and 8 bases, there was a span of 10 bases. The CDR3 is 12 amino acids. Germline V gene data show CDR1 as SEHNR and CDR2 as FQNEAQ (reference sequence). Variable domain in full (rest from reference TRBV7-9 and TRBJ1-2): DTGVSQNPRHKITKRGQNVTFRCDPISEHNRLYWYRQTLGQGPEFLTYFQNEAQLEKSRLLSDRFSAERPKGSFSTLEIQRTEQGDSAMYLCASSLAGYGYTFGSGTRLTVV.

The chain employs TRBV6-5 and TRBJ1-1; 9 bases fit TRBD1. Germline V gene sequence: CDR1 MNHEY, CDR2 SVGAGI. The CDR3 extends over 15 amino acids. The junction had 11 bases not matched to a gene; V was cut back by 7 bases and J by 5 bases. CDR3 residues: CASTPGQGSRTEAFF. The CDR3 DNA sequence: TGTGCCAGCACCCCGGGACAGGGTAGTCGGACTGAAGCTTTCTTT.

The gene calls are TRBV4-1 and TRBJ2-6; D not resolved. Germline-derived CDR1 and CDR2 are MGHRA and YSYEKL. V was trimmed by 0 bases and J by 0 bases, leaving 6 bases between them. The CDR3 covers 16 residues. For the CDR3, the DNA is TGCGCCAGCAGCCAAGATAGCAGCTCTGGGGCCAACGTCCTGACTTTC. It encodes CASSQDSSSGANVLTF.

The rearrangement joins TRBV9 to TRBJ2-7; TRBD2 matches 7 bases. The CDR3 extends over 14 amino acids. V trimming: 3 bases; J trimming: 2 bases; junction bases outside the gene matches: 5. Germline V gene lookup returns CDR1 SGDLS and CDR2 YYNGEE. CDR3 sequence reads: CASSGSGRTYEQYF. The CDR3 region has the DNA TGTGCCAGCAGCGGATCCGGGAGGACCTACGAGCAGTACTTC.

The chain is built from TRBV19 and TRBJ1-5; the match to TRBD1 covers 8 bases. V shed 5 bases and J 7 bases; nucleotides not matched to a gene: 10. This CDR3 is built from 15 residues. Germline CDR1 reads LNHDA; CDR2 reads SQIVND (reference sequence). The CDR3 protein is CASSPQDREDQPQHF. The CDR3 region has the DNA TGTGCCAGTAGTCCCCAGGACAGGGAAGACCAGCCCCAGCATTTT. Full variable domain (rest looked up from reference TRBV19 and TRBJ1-5): DGGITQSPKYLFRKEGQNVTLSCEQNLNHDAMYWYRQDPGQGLRLIYYSQIVNDFQKGDIAEGYSVSREKKESFPLTVTSAQKNPTAFYLCASSPQDREDQPQHFGDGTRLSIL.